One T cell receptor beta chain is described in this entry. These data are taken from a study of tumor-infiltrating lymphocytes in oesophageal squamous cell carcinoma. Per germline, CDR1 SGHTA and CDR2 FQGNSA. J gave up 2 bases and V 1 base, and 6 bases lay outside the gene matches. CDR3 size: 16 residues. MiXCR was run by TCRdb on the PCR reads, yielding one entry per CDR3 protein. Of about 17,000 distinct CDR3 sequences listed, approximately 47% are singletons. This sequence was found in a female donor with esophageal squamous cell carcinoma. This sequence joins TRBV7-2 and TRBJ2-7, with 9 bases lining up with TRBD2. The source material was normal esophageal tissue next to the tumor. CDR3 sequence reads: CASSLVSGRIPYEQYF. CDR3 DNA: TGTGCCAGCAGCTTAGTTAGCGGGAGAATCCCCTACGAGCAGTACTTC.